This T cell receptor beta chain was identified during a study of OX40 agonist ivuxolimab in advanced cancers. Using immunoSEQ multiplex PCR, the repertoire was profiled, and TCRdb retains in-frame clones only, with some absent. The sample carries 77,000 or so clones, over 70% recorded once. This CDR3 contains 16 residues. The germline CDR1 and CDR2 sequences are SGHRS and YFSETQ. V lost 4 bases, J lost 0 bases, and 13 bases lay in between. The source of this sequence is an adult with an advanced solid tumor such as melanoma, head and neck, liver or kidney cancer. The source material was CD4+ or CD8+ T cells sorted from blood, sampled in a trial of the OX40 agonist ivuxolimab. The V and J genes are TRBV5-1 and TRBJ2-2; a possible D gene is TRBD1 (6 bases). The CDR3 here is CASSPRRTANTGELFF. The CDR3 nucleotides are TGCGCCAGCAGCCCTAGGAGGACAGCGAACACCGGGGAGCTGTTTTTT.